Presented here are 23 T cell receptor beta chains from one specimen sequenced in a study of T-cell reconstitution after alpha-beta-depleted transplantation in children. Preparing the TCRbeta library involved the use of unique molecular identifiers. In TCRdb, the PCR reads were re-called with MiXCR into one record per CDR3 protein. The sample contains about 980,000 distinct CDR3 sequences, about 30% of which appear only once. Sequences were derived from PBMCs, mostly from graft donor cells, sampled 360 days after TCRalphabeta/CD19-depleted stem cell transplant. Source of these receptors: a boy in the first two years of life who had a stem cell transplant for SCID, so the T cells may come from the graft donor.

This clonotype was counted at least ten times. The rearrangement uses TRBV24-1 and TRBJ1-1; unclear D gene. Germline values: CDR1 KGHDR, CDR2 SFDVKD. The CDR3 runs 12 residues. Deletions cut 7 bases from V and 1 base from J, with 6 bases between. This CDR3 reads CATSQTNTEAFF. CDR3 DNA sequence: TGTGCCACCAGCCAGACGAACACTGAAGCTTTCTTT.

This clonotype came up a few times. DNA for the CDR3: TGCGCCAGCAGCCAAGCTGACAGGGGGACCTACGAGCAGTACTTC. This gives the protein CASSQADRGTYEQYF. The chain joins TRBV4-1 to TRBJ2-7, with 9 bases that match TRBD1. Germline CDR1 MGHRA, CDR2 YSYEKL. V lost 1 base, J lost 2 bases, and 3 bases stayed unmatched. CDR3 length: 15 amino acids.

The chain couples TRBV5-1 to TRBJ2-5; 11 bases match TRBD2. Germline trimming cut 3 bases from V and 4 bases from J; bases unmatched to any gene: 5. Germline CDR1 and CDR2: SGHRS and YFSETQ. The CDR3 loop spans 15 amino acids. CDR3 sequence reads: CASSYTSGGRETQYF. Written as DNA, the CDR3 is TGCGCCAGCAGCTATACTAGCGGGGGAAGAGAGACCCAGTACTTC.

CDR3 protein: CSVLAGGILVEYF. The CDR3 DNA reads as TGCAGCGTCTTAGCGGGGGGTATCCTCGTTGAGTACTTC. The V and J genes are TRBV29-1 and TRBJ2-7; 10 bases map to TRBD2. CDR3 length equals 13 residues. V was clipped by 6 bases and J by 11 bases; unmatched bases: 13. In germline, CDR1 is SQVTM, CDR2 ANQGSEA.

The chain is built from TRBV2 and TRBJ1-6; unclear D gene. V lost 6 bases, J lost 6 bases, and 12 bases lay in between. CDR3 length equals 14 residues. Per germline, CDR1 SNHLY and CDR2 FYNNEI. The CDR3 nucleotides are TGTGCCAGCAGAACCGGGCCTCCTAATTCACCCCTCCACTTT. This translates into CASRTGPPNSPLHF.

The table lists this clonotype with a few counts. The junction shows a germline mismatch at one end, possibly a read error. This chain uses TRBV7-2 with TRBJ2-7, with 9 bases matching TRBD1. CDR1 is SGHTA, CDR2 FQGNSA, per germline. This CDR3 is built from 14 residues. CDR3 sequence: CASSLGQGSSEQYF. The CDR3 DNA sequence: TGTGCCAGCAGCTTGGGACAGGGATCCTCCGAGCAGTACTTC.

Only a few counts were recorded for this clonotype. The chain combines TRBV15 with TRBJ2-1; D is undetermined. V shed 2 bases and J shed 8 bases, with 10 bases lying between them. CDR3 length: 13 amino acids. Per germline, CDR1 LNHNV and CDR2 YYDKDF (reference sequence). The CDR3 nucleotides read TGTGCCACCAGCAGAAACATAGTCGATGAGCAGTTCTTC. The encoded protein is CATSRNIVDEQFF.

The sample holds many counts of this clonotype. This chain connects TRBV6-5 to TRBJ2-3, with TRBD1 matching 11 bases. CDR3 size: 15 residues. Germline-derived CDR1 and CDR2 are MNHEY and SVGAGI. V lost 5 bases and J lost 6; bases outside the gene matches: 7. CDR3 DNA sequence: TGTGCCAGCAGTCCCGGGACAGGGGGAATCGATACGCAGTATTTT. Its protein product is CASSPGTGGIDTQYF.

The chain recombines TRBV11-2 with TRBJ2-3; D is possibly TRBD2 (5 bases). CDR1 is SGHAT and CDR2 is FQNNGV in the germline V gene. The CDR3 runs 18 residues. V lost 3 bases, J lost 4 bases, and 23 bases lay in between. In DNA, the CDR3 is TGTGCCAGCAGCTTGCCCCTCGGGATCCCGGGTACCGCAGATACGCAGTATTTT. This translates into CASSLPLGIPGTADTQYF.

This chain links TRBV5-1 with TRBJ2-5; 7 bases fit TRBD2. Looked up from germline, CDR1 is SGHRS and CDR2 is YFSETQ. Losses at the gene ends were 4 bases for V and 4 bases for J; bases not matched to a gene: 4. This CDR3 comprises 13 residues. The CDR3 is CASSAGTTETQYF. Here the CDR3 DNA reads TGCGCCAGCAGCGCTGGGACTACAGAGACCCAGTACTTC.

The chain employs TRBV4-1 and TRBJ2-5, with D possibly matching TRBD2 (5 bases). Germline CDR1 reads MGHRA; CDR2 reads YSYEKL. This CDR3 contains 14 residues. Trimming took off 6 bases at V and 5 bases at J, with 16 bases between the two ends. The CDR3 DNA reads TGCGCCAGCAGGGGAGTCCTCCCGGGGGAGACCCAGTACTTC. Protein: CASRGVLPGETQYF.

This clonotype was detected only a few times. V usage is TRBV7-7 and J usage is TRBJ2-7; D unresolved. V lost 1 base, J lost 0 bases, and 7 bases lay in between. The CDR3 has 14 amino acids. Germline V lookup: CDR1 SSHAT, CDR2 FNYEAQ (reference sequence). CDR3 coding DNA: TGTGCCAGCAGCTTAGGGTCCAACTCCTACGAGCAGTACTTC. This encodes CASSLGSNSYEQYF.

This clonotype has only a few counts. The rearrangement joins TRBV4-3 to TRBJ2-1; 9 bases are shared with TRBD2. This CDR3 comprises 19 residues. The ends lost 6 bases at V and 3 bases at J; junction bases unmatched: 18. CDR1 and CDR2 (germline): LGHNA, YSLEER. CDR3 sequence: CASRHTLRAERGVYNEQFF. The CDR3 DNA reads as TGCGCCAGCAGACACACCCTAAGAGCGGAGCGGGGGGTCTACAATGAGCAGTTCTTC.

Ten or more counts support this clonotype. The CDR3 DNA reads as TGTGCCAGCAGAACCTACAGGGGGCGGTTCGATTCACCCCTCCACTTT. This translates into CASRTYRGRFDSPLHF. The chain links TRBV28 to TRBJ1-6; 9 nucleotides match TRBD1. J was trimmed by 8 bases and V by 6 bases; bases with no gene match: 11. Germline values: CDR1 MDHEN, CDR2 SYDVKM. The CDR3 has 16 residues.

This clonotype was observed a few times. The chain has TRBV7-9 and TRBJ1-5; D is unresolved. Looked up from germline, CDR1 is SEHNR and CDR2 is FQNEAQ (reference sequence). V was pared by 1 base and J by 1 base, with 8 bases between. CDR3 length: 15 amino acids. The CDR3 sequence is CASSLGESSNQPQHF. In DNA, the CDR3 is TGTGCCAGCAGCTTAGGCGAATCGAGCAATCAGCCCCAGCATTTT. Using reference TRBV7-9 and TRBJ1-5 for the parts outside the CDR3, the full variable domain is DTGVSQNPRHKITKRGQNVTFRCDPISEHNRLYWYRQTLGQGPEFLTYFQNEAQLEKSRLLSDRFSAERPKGSFSTLEIQRTEQGDSAMYLCASSLGESSNQPQHFGDGTRLSIL.

A few counts support this clonotype. The CDR3 sequence: CASSVEKGTQYF. Here the CDR3 DNA reads TGCGCCAGCAGCGTTGAAAAGGGGACCCAGTACTTC. V is TRBV5-1 and J is TRBJ2-5; D is ambiguous. V was clipped by 4 bases and J by 7 bases, with 11 bases between them. Germline CDR1 reads SGHRS; CDR2 reads YFSETQ. This CDR3 has 12 residues.

The chain carries TRBV20-1 and TRBJ2-2; D gene ambiguous. Germline CDR1 and CDR2: DFQATT and SNEGSKA (reference sequence). V was clipped by 0 bases and J by 1 base, with 9 bases between them. CDR3 length: 15 residues. The CDR3 spells CSARDPGQNTGELFF. For the CDR3, the DNA is TGCAGTGCTAGAGATCCGGGCCAGAACACCGGGGAGCTGTTTTTT.

The CDR3 protein is CASSLRSDRGRNEQYF. CDR3 bases: TGTGCCAGCAGCCTTAGATCGGACAGGGGGAGGAACGAGCAGTACTTC. This rearrangement joins TRBV14 to TRBJ2-7, with TRBD1 matching over 10 bases. This CDR3 is built from 16 residues. Germline CDR1 SGHDN, CDR2 FVKESK. After removal of 4 bases from V and 5 bases from J, the junction contained 11 bases not matched to a gene.

The J gene is TRBJ2-7, the V gene TRBV10-3; D unclear. CDR3 length equals 14 residues. Trimming pared 0 bases from V and 1 base from J, leaving 7 bases between. Germline V gene lookup returns CDR1 ENHRY and CDR2 SYGVKD. The CDR3 nucleotides are TGTGCCATCAGTGAGTCGCCTGGTTCCTACGAGCAGTACTTC. Translated: CAISESPGSYEQYF.

This clonotype has a single count. This chain uses TRBV18 with TRBJ2-7, with a weak D call TRBD1 (5 bases). The CDR3 contains 15 residues. Trimming removed 3 bases at V and 3 bases at J, with 15 bases between. Germline CDR1 and CDR2: KGHSH and LQKENI. CDR3 residues: CASSPPGSGLYEQYF. For the CDR3, the DNA is TGTGCCAGCTCACCGCCGGGCTCAGGGCTCTACGAGCAGTACTTC.

The V and J genes are TRBV28 and TRBJ1-6, with D unresolved. Germline CDR1 MDHEN, CDR2 SYDVKM. V lost 4 bases to trimming and J lost 10 bases, with 14 bases between them. The CDR3 has 14 amino acids. CDR3 region: CASSSATWGSPLHF. DNA of the CDR3: TGTGCCAGCAGTTCGGCCACCTGGGGATCACCCCTCCACTTT.

This clonotype has more than one count but fewer than ten. V is TRBV5-1 and J is TRBJ2-3, with D tentatively TRBD1 or TRBD2 (5 bases each). V gave up 7 bases and J gave up 5 bases, with 17 bases separating them. The CDR3 totals 14 residues. Germline assignment: CDR1 SGHRS and CDR2 YFSETQ. For the CDR3, the DNA is TGCGCCAGCCAAACGGGGCTTTTCCAAGATACGCAGTATTTT. Translated, it gives CASQTGLFQDTQYF.

A few counts support this clonotype. The genes are TRBV5-1 and TRBJ1-1; D unresolved. V lost 0 bases to trimming and J lost 5 bases, with 11 bases between them. Germline CDR1 SGHRS, CDR2 YFSETQ. This CDR3 is built from 14 residues. The CDR3 loop is CASSLAGVLTEAFF. CDR3 nucleotides: TGCGCCAGCAGCTTGGCTGGGGTGTTAACTGAAGCTTTCTTT.